This TCR beta chain was profiled in a study of cytomegalovirus exposure and HLA in healthy donors. The CDR3 contains 14 residues. Germline lookup yields CDR1 MDHEN and CDR2 SYDVKM. V was clipped by 7 bases and J by 2 bases, with 14 bases between them. 60 Vbeta and 13 Jbeta primers were used in PCR. In the study's own analysis: The authors later counted approximately 80 million unique TCR beta chains, about 11 million of them shared. Generated by immunoSEQ multiplex PCR, the TCRdb table keeps only in-frame clones and is missing some. V and J calls and clone size are copied from that table; D and trimming were computed from the DNA. The sample lists approximately 61,000 clones; roughly 74% were seen once.

The chain carries TRBV28 and TRBJ1-1; tentative D call: TRBD1 (6 bases). The TCR sequence derives from a man between 18 and 29 years old in good health and CMV-seropositive. The source material was PBMCs. The CDR3 spells CASKFGGPNTEAFF. CDR3 in DNA: TGTGCCAGCAAATTTGGGGGCCCTAACACTGAAGCTTTCTTT. The whole variable domain, remainder taken from reference TRBV28 and TRBJ1-1, is DVKVTQSSRYLVKRTGEKVFLECVQDMDHENMFWYRQDPGLGLRLIYFSYDVKMKEKGDIPEGYSVSREKKERFSLILESASTNQTSMYLCASKFGGPNTEAFFGQGTRLTVV.